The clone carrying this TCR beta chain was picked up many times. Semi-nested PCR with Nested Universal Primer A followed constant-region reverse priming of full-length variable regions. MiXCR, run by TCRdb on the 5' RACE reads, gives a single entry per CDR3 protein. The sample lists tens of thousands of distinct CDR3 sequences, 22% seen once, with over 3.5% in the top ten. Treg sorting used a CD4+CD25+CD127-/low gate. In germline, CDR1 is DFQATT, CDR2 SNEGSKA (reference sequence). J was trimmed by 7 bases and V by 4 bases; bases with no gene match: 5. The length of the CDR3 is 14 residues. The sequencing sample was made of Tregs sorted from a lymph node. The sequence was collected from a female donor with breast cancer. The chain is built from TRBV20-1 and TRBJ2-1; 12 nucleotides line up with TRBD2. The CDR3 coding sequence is TGCAGTGCTATTCCGACTAGCGGGAGAAATGAGCAGTTCTTC. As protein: CSAIPTSGRNEQFF.